This record looks at one T cell receptor (beta chain) sequence and its context. This sample was included in a study of T cells in Graves' hyperthyroidism and ophthalmopathy. The CDR3 covers 14 residues. Deletions cut 2 bases from V and 10 bases from J, with 15 bases between. CDR1 is SEHNR and CDR2 is FQNEAQ in the germline V gene (reference sequence). RNA transcripts served as the template for amplifying TCR beta CDR3 regions. The primer set for the first-round RT-PCR of the TCR CDR3 was HTBI. From the multiplex PCR reads, TCRdb called clonotypes with MiXCR, one entry per CDR3 protein. Among 300,000 to 500,000 distinct CDR3 sequences, more than 12% were seen once, and the ten largest hold 28%.

The sequenced sample was blood. The V gene is TRBV7-9, the J gene TRBJ2-1, with a weak D call TRBD1 (6 bases). The source of this sequence is a man aged 50 to 60 with Graves' ophthalmopathy. CDR3 DNA sequence: TGTGCCAGCAGCTTACAACAGGGTAAGAGCGAGCAGTTCTTC. Protein product: CASSLQQGKSEQFF.